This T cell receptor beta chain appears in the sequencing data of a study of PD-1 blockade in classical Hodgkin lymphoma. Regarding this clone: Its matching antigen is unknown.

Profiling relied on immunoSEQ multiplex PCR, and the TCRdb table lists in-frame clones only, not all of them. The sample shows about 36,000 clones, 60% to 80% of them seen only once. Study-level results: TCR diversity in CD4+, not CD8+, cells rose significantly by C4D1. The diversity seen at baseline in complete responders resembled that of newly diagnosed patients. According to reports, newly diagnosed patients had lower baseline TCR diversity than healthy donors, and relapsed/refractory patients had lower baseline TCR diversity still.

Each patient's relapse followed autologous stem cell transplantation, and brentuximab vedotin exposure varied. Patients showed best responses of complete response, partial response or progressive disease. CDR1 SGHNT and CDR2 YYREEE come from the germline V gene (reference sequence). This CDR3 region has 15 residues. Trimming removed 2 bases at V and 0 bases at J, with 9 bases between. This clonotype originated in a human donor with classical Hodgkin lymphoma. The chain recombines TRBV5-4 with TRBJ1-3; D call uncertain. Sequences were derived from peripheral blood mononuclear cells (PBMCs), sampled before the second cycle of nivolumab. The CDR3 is CASSLIGPSGNTIYF. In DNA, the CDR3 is TGTGCCAGCAGCTTAATAGGCCCCTCTGGAAACACCATATATTTT.